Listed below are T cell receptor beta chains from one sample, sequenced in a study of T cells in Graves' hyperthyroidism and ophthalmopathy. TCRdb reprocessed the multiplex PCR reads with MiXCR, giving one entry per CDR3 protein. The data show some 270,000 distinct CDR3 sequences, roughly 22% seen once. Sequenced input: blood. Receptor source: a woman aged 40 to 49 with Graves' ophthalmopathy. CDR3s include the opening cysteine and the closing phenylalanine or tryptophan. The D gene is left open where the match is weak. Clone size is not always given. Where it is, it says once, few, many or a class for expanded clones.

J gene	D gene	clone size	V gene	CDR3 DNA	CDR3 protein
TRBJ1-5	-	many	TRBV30	TGTGCCTGGAGAGGGGGACAGCCCCAGCATTTT	CAWRGGQPQHF
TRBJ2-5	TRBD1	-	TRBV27	TGTGCCAGCAGAACCGGGACAGGACCTCAAGAGACCCAGTACTTC	CASRTGTGPQETQYF
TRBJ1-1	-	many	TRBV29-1	TGCAGCGTTGAGAGGGCAGGATCCATCAACACTGAAGCTTTCTTT	CSVERAGSINTEAFF
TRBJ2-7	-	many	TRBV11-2	TGTGCCAGCAGCTTATCTCAGTACGAGCAGTACTTC	CASSLSQYEQYF
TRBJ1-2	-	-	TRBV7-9	TGTGCCAGCAGCTTAGTGGCAGGGTTCTATGGCTACACCTTC	CASSLVAGFYGYTF
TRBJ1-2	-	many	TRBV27	TGTGCCAGCAGCCCAGGGACGGGACACAACCTTAACTATGGCTACACCTTC	CASSPGTGHNLNYGYTF
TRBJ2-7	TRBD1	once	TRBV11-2	TGTGCCAGCAGCTTCCCTCCGGGACAGGGTAGTGGCGAGCAGTACTTC	CASSFPPGQGSGEQYF
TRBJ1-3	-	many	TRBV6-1	TGTGCCAGCAGTGTTTCGGTAGGCTCTGGAAACACCATATATTTT	CASSVSVGSGNTIYF
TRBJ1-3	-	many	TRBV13	TGTGCCAGCAGCCATCTGGGGGCTGGAAACACCATATATTTT	CASSHLGAGNTIYF
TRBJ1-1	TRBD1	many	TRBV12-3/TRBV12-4	TGTGCCAGCAGTAAAACTAAAACTTCAGGGGGCGCGAACACTGAAGCTTTCTTT	CASSKTKTSGGANTEAFF
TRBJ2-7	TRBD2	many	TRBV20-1	TGCAGTGCCCCACCCACTAGCGGTTCGTACGAGCAGTACTTC	CSAPPTSGSYEQYF
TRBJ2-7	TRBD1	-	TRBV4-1	TGCGCCAGCAGCCTAGACAGGGAGTCGACCTACGAGCAGTACTTC	CASSLDRESTYEQYF